The clone carrying this T cell receptor beta chain has more than one count but fewer than ten. Its antigen remains unidentified. The V segment lost 4 bases and the J segment 5 bases; nucleotides outside the gene matches: 6. CDR1 and CDR2 from the germline V gene are MGHDK and SYGVNS. CDR3 length: 15 amino acids. The data were taken from a study of cytomegalovirus exposure and HLA in healthy donors. Study-level points and caveats: The authors later linked a missense DCLRE1C variant to TCR beta V- and J-gene trimming. A later analysis reported that several of the most significant clusters appeared to be linked to common viral pathogens, among them Epstein-Barr virus.

This PCR relied on a set of 60 Vbeta primers and 13 Jbeta primers. Using immunoSEQ multiplex PCR, the repertoire was profiled, and TCRdb retains in-frame clones only, with some absent. This table has about 120,000 clones, approximately 80% appearing once. The sample was PBMCs. The receptor's source is a human donor in good health. This chain links TRBV25-1 with TRBJ1-5, with TRBD1 identical over 9 bases. The CDR3 protein is CASSAPGQGYQPQHF. In nucleotides, the CDR3 is TGTGCCAGCAGTGCCCCGGGACAGGGCTATCAGCCCCAGCATTTT.